What follows are 7 T cell receptor beta chains derived from one specimen sequenced in a study of T-cell reconstitution after alpha-beta-depleted transplantation in children. The TCRbeta library was prepared with unique molecular identifiers. TCRdb itself ran the PCR reads through MiXCR, one entry per CDR3 protein. The repertoire holds about 16,000 distinct CDR3 sequences, with just over 5% as singletons. Source: PBMCs, taken before TCRalphabeta/CD19-depleted stem cell transplant. The receptors here all came from a boy younger than 18 with acute lymphoblastic leukemia, due to receive a stem cell transplant.

CDR3 amino acids: CASSFVRGGQINEQFF. CDR3 coding DNA: TGCGCCAGCAGCTTTGTTCGGGGGGGACAAATTAATGAGCAGTTCTTC. This chain connects TRBV5-1 to TRBJ2-1; 8 bases are shared with TRBD2. The CDR3 consists of 16 residues. J was trimmed by 7 bases and V by 2 bases; bases with no gene match: 11. Germline V lookup: CDR1 SGHRS, CDR2 YFSETQ.

In this sample, this clonotype is medium-sized (0.01 to 0.1%). This CDR3 reads CSAREFNEQFF. The CDR3 region has the DNA TGCAGTGCTAGAGAGTTCAATGAGCAGTTCTTC. The rearrangement joins TRBV20-1 to TRBJ2-1; D uncertain. Trimming left V 0 bases short and J 6 bases short, with 3 bases between. The CDR3 length is 11 residues. In germline, CDR1 is DFQATT, CDR2 SNEGSKA (reference sequence).

In this sample, this clonotype turned up many times. V is TRBV7-9 and J is TRBJ1-1; D call uncertain. The germline V and J ends were trimmed by 3 bases and 1 base, with 9 bases remaining between them. Germline CDR1 is SEHNR and CDR2 is FQNEAQ (reference sequence). The CDR3 loop spans 14 amino acids. The CDR3 coding sequence is TGTGCCAGCAGCTTGGTCGCCCCGAACACTGAAGCTTTCTTT. It translates to CASSLVAPNTEAFF. Supplemented by reference TRBV7-9 and TRBJ1-1, the full variable domain reads DTGVSQNPRHKITKRGQNVTFRCDPISEHNRLYWYRQTLGQGPEFLTYFQNEAQLEKSRLLSDRFSAERPKGSFSTLEIQRTEQGDSAMYLCASSLVAPNTEAFFGQGTRLTVV.

At least ten counts were recorded for this clonotype. This chain joins TRBV20-1 and TRBJ2-7; D might be TRBD2 (6 bases). CDR3 length: 13 residues. Germline V gene data show CDR1 as DFQATT and CDR2 as SNEGSKA (reference sequence). Trimming cost V 3 bases and J 1 base, with 10 bases left between them. This CDR3 reads CSASGGISYEQYF. The DNA of the CDR3 is TGCAGTGCTAGCGGGGGTATTTCCTACGAGCAGTACTTC.

This clonotype was seen ten or more times. The chain is built from TRBV15 and TRBJ1-3; the D is unclear. CDR1 and CDR2 from the germline V gene are LNHNV and YYDKDF (reference sequence). The CDR3 has 16 amino acids. V was shortened by 3 bases and J by 0 bases, with 12 bases between the two germline ends. The CDR3 region is CATSRETVTSGNTIYF. The CDR3 DNA reads as TGTGCCACCAGCAGGGAGACGGTAACCTCTGGAAACACCATATATTTT.

Sample share makes this clonotype medium-sized. This chain uses TRBV27 with TRBJ1-5; D call uncertain. The germline gives CDR1 MNHEY, CDR2 SMNVEV (reference sequence). The CDR3 runs 15 residues. V shed 2 bases and J shed 1 base, with 9 bases lying between them. For the CDR3, the DNA is TGTGCCAGCAGTTTAAATTGGGGAAGCAATCAGCCCCAGCATTTT. As protein: CASSLNWGSNQPQHF.

In its sample, this clonotype was seen many times. The V call is TRBV5-6, the J call TRBJ2-1; D might be TRBD1 or TRBD2, each matching 5 bases. In germline, CDR1 is SGHDT, CDR2 YYEEEE. CDR3 length equals 9 residues. The V end lost 7 bases, the J end lost 9 bases, and 5 bases lay between the germline ends. Written as DNA, the CDR3 is TGTGCCAGCGGGGGTGAGCAGTTCTTC. As protein: CASGGEQFF.